The 26 T cell receptor beta chains below all came from one sample that was sequenced in a study of regulatory T cells in long-lasting Graves disease. CDR3-region Arm-PCR and iRepertoire HTBI primers produced the TCR beta libraries. TCRdb redid the calling of the multiplex PCR reads with MiXCR, one entry per CDR3 protein. The sample includes fewer than 550,000 distinct CDR3 sequences, roughly a sixth of them seen just once. As for time point: newly diagnosed GD, antithyroid drugs for less than 3 months. PBMC-extracted RNA yielded the TCR library. Separately, the same data were catalogued under a study of T cells in Graves' hyperthyroidism and ophthalmopathy.

The specimen comprised peripheral blood mononuclear cells (PBMCs), sampled at new diagnosis, from a patient treated with antithyroid drugs. These receptors were taken from a woman aged 35-65 years with Graves disease.

The chain combines TRBV12-3 or TRBV12-4 with TRBJ2-1, with 11 bases lining up with TRBD2. V lost 6 bases, J lost 4 bases, and 5 bases stayed unmatched. The CDR3 sequence is 15 residues long. CDR3 nucleotides: TGTGCCAGCAGGGAGGGACTAGCGGCATACAATGAGCAGTTCTTC. Translation gives CASREGLAAYNEQFF.

In its sample, this clonotype was seen many times. The chain links TRBV18 to TRBJ2-7, with D possibly matching TRBD1 (5 bases). The CDR3 loop spans 14 amino acids. Between the trimmed V and J ends, which lost 8 bases and 0 bases, there was a span of 14 bases. Germline lookup yields CDR1 KGHSH and CDR2 LQKENI. The CDR3 DNA reads TGTGCCAGCACCGACAGTAAGAGCTCCTACGAGCAGTACTTC. As protein: CASTDSKSSYEQYF.

In this sample, this clonotype turned up many times. CDR3 in DNA: TGTGCCAGTAGTATAGGTGGGCGAGGCACTGAAGCTTTCTTT. Translated, it gives CASSIGGRGTEAFF. V is TRBV19 and J is TRBJ1-1, with D unresolved. The germline V gene encodes CDR1 LNHDA and CDR2 SQIVND (reference sequence). CDR3 length: 14 residues. Deletions cut 1 base from V and 4 bases from J, with 10 bases between.

This clonotype has ten or more counts. The rearrangement uses TRBV28 and TRBJ2-2; 7 bases match TRBD1. With V trimmed by 5 bases and J by 5 bases, 8 bases remained unmatched. The CDR3 contains 15 residues. Germline CDR1 and CDR2: MDHEN and SYDVKM. CDR3 nucleotide sequence: TGTGCCAGCAGTGTCCGGGACAGCCTGACCGGGGAGCTGTTTTTT. This encodes CASSVRDSLTGELFF. The complete variable domain, with remaining parts taken from reference TRBV28 and TRBJ2-2, reads DVKVTQSSRYLVKRTGEKVFLECVQDMDHENMFWYRQDPGLGLRLIYFSYDVKMKEKGDIPEGYSVSREKKERFSLILESASTNQTSMYLCASSVRDSLTGELFFGEGSRLTVL.

CDR3 protein: CASSQGIGELFF. Written as DNA, the CDR3 is TGTGCCAGTTCTCAGGGGATCGGGGAGCTGTTTTTT. This chain joins TRBV19 and TRBJ2-2; possibly TRBD1 for D (6 bases). The CDR3 spans 12 residues. Trimming left V 8 bases short and J 7 bases short, with 11 bases between. In germline, CDR1 is LNHDA, CDR2 SQIVND (reference sequence).

This clonotype was found a few times. V gene TRBV5-1 combines with J gene TRBJ2-3, with 15 bases lining up with TRBD2. The CDR3 runs 19 residues. V dropped 0 bases and J dropped 4; count of bases not matched to a gene: 9. CDR1 and CDR2 (germline): SGHRS, YFSETQ. CDR3 sequence (DNA): TGCGCCAGCAGCTTGGGGACTAGCGGGGGGGCCCGGAGCCCAGATACGCAGTATTTT. Encoded protein: CASSLGTSGGARSPDTQYF.

This clonotype came up many times. This chain joins TRBV3-1 and TRBJ1-1, with D possibly being TRBD1 (6 bases). Trimming took 4 bases from V and 4 from J, leaving 16 bases between them. The CDR3 runs to 15 residues. Germline V CDR1 and CDR2: LGHDT, YNNKEL (reference sequence). The chain's CDR3 is CASSLYRESSTEAFF. As DNA, the CDR3 is TGTGCCAGCAGCCTTTACAGGGAATCGAGCACTGAAGCTTTCTTT.

This clonotype was recorded at least ten times. The gene calls are TRBV18 and TRBJ1-1, with a possible D match to TRBD1 (6 bases). The germline CDR1 and CDR2 sequences are KGHSH and LQKENI. The V and J ends lost 4 bases and 10 bases respectively, with 13 bases between them. The length of the CDR3 is 12 residues. The CDR3, as DNA: TGTGCCAGCTCACTCACACAGGGTGTAGCTTTCTTT. It specifies CASSLTQGVAFF.

The sample holds a few counts of this clonotype. The V and J genes are TRBV4-1 and TRBJ1-6, with D maybe TRBD1 (6 bases). Between the trimmed V and J ends, which lost 4 bases and 0 bases, there was a span of 19 bases. Germline assignment: CDR1 MGHRA and CDR2 YSYEKL. The CDR3 loop spans 19 amino acids. The CDR3 region is CASSLGSRGAVSYNSPLHF. CDR3 sequence (DNA): TGCGCCAGCAGCCTTGGCTCCCGGGGGGCAGTCTCCTATAATTCACCCCTCCACTTT.

This clonotype was counted ten times or more. J is TRBJ1-1 and V is TRBV3-1; D is possibly TRBD1 (6 bases). The CDR3 runs 16 residues. From germline, CDR1 is LGHDT and CDR2 YNNKEL (reference sequence). V was pared by 4 bases and J by 1 base, with 16 bases between. The CDR3 region is CASSRKGADRNTEAFF. The CDR3 DNA follows: TGTGCCAGCAGCCGAAAAGGTGCGGACAGGAACACTGAAGCTTTCTTT.

This clonotype appeared many times. This chain joins TRBV6-2 or TRBV6-3 and TRBJ1-2; D remains ambiguous. CDR1 and CDR2 from the germline V gene are MNHEY and SVGEGT. This CDR3 comprises 14 residues. V dropped 5 bases and J dropped 0 bases, with 10 bases sitting between them. CDR3 coding DNA: TGTGCCAGCAGTGAAGTCATAGCTAACTATGGCTACACCTTC. Protein product: CASSEVIANYGYTF.

CDR3 nucleotide sequence: TGTGCCAGCAGCGCTAGAACCGCCCTACCCGAGTCCCCCACCGGGGAGCTGTTTTTT. As protein: CASSARTALPESPTGELFF. This chain links TRBV9 with TRBJ2-2; D gene unclear. CDR1 and CDR2 (germline): SGDLS, YYNGEE. The germline V and J ends were trimmed by 3 bases and 4 bases, with 25 bases remaining between them. The CDR3 length is 19 residues.

Only a few counts were recorded for this clonotype. A single base separates this from a much larger clone, so it may be a read error. The CDR3 region is CAGAASGGLETQYF. For the CDR3, the DNA is TGTGCCGGCGCGGCCAGCGGGGGTTTAGAGACCCAGTACTTC. This chain connects TRBV28 to TRBJ2-5; the match to TRBD2 covers 8 bases. The V gene end was trimmed by 11 bases and the J gene end by 4 bases; junction bases not matched to a gene: 12. The CDR3 contains 14 residues. Germline V gene sequence: CDR1 MDHEN, CDR2 SYDVKM.

The chain uses TRBV9 and TRBJ2-3; D might be TRBD2 (6 bases). The germline gives CDR1 SGDLS, CDR2 YYNGEE. V was pared by 0 bases and J by 0 bases, with 14 bases between. The CDR3 has 17 amino acids. The CDR3 loop reads CASSVAGRGSSTDTQYF. CDR3 in DNA: TGTGCCAGCAGCGTAGCGGGACGGGGGTCTAGCACAGATACGCAGTATTTT.

This clonotype was picked up many times. This chain connects TRBV2 to TRBJ1-4; no definite D call. Germline V gene lookup returns CDR1 SNHLY and CDR2 FYNNEI. The CDR3 loop spans 11 amino acids. Trimming cost V 8 bases and J 10 bases, with 11 bases left between them. The CDR3 protein is CASGVGRKLFF. Here the CDR3 DNA reads TGTGCCAGCGGAGTAGGGAGAAAACTGTTTTTT.

Ten or more counts support this clonotype. The genes are TRBV18 and TRBJ1-5; TRBD1 matches 7 bases. The germline CDR1 and CDR2 sequences are KGHSH and LQKENI. The CDR3 covers 13 residues. V shed 8 bases and J 7 bases; nucleotides not matched to a gene: 8. In nucleotides, the CDR3 is TGTGCCAGCGGTACAGGGGATGGGCAGCCCCAGCATTTT. Translation gives CASGTGDGQPQHF.

The sample holds a few counts of this clonotype. The chain has TRBV5-5 and TRBJ1-4; 9 nucleotides line up with TRBD1. V gave up 5 bases and J gave up 8 bases; unmatched junction bases: 10. CDR3 length: 15 residues. Germline V gene data show CDR1 as SGHKS and CDR2 as YYEKEE (reference sequence). The CDR3 spells CASRPTGTGREKLFF. CDR3 nucleotide sequence: TGTGCCAGCAGGCCCACCGGGACAGGGCGCGAAAAACTGTTTTTT.

Only a few counts were recorded for this clonotype. The CDR3 DNA follows: TGCGCCAGCAGCCAAGATAGGGCAGTACAAGAGACCCAGTACTTC. It specifies CASSQDRAVQETQYF. V gene TRBV4-1 combines with J gene TRBJ2-5; D unresolved. Per germline, CDR1 MGHRA and CDR2 YSYEKL. The CDR3 consists of 15 residues. The germline V and J ends were trimmed by 0 bases and 2 bases, with 10 bases remaining between them.

The chain combines TRBV20-1 with TRBJ1-4; tentatively, D is TRBD1 (5 bases). Trimming took 1 base from V and 8 from J, leaving 14 bases between them. Germline loops: CDR1 DFQATT, CDR2 SNEGSKA (reference sequence). The CDR3 consists of 14 residues. The CDR3 here is CSARGTDSLEKLFF. DNA of the CDR3: TGCAGTGCTAGAGGGACCGACAGCTTAGAAAAACTGTTTTTT.

Many counts were recorded for this clonotype. The chain is built from TRBV2 and TRBJ1-5, with D tentatively TRBD1 (6 bases). This CDR3 comprises 13 residues. In germline, CDR1 is SNHLY, CDR2 FYNNEI. The germline V and J ends were trimmed by 8 bases and 7 bases, with 15 bases remaining between them. CDR3 residues: CASGGGAGQPQHF. CDR3 coding DNA: TGTGCCAGCGGGGGGGGCGCCGGGCAGCCCCAGCATTTT.

Concerning this clonotype itself: A far larger clone is one nucleotide away, so this likely arose from a read error. The V gene is TRBV12-3 or TRBV12-4, the J gene TRBJ2-7, with 8 bases that match TRBD2. The CDR3 contains 17 residues. Germline trimming cut 5 bases from V and 7 bases from J; bases unmatched to any gene: 19. The DNA of the CDR3 is TGTGCCAGCAGTCCACTTGCGGGGGGTTTCTCCTACAATGAGCAGTACTTC. Translated, it gives CASSPLAGGFSYNEQYF.

This chain links TRBV5-1 with TRBJ2-5, with D perhaps assigned TRBD1 or TRBD2 (5 bases each). CDR3 size: 15 residues. V was shortened by 4 bases and J by 4 bases, with 17 bases between the two germline ends. CDR1 and CDR2 (germline): SGHRS, YFSETQ. The chain's CDR3 is CASSPRQGRGETQYF. CDR3 DNA sequence: TGCGCCAGCAGCCCTCGTCAGGGACGGGGAGAGACCCAGTACTTC.

This chain joins TRBV6-5 and TRBJ2-2; D gene ambiguous. This CDR3 has 16 amino acids. Germline V gene data show CDR1 as MNHEY and CDR2 as SVGAGI. V lost 0 bases, J lost 1 base, and 9 bases lay in between. This CDR3 is CASSYSKHRNTGELFF. As DNA, the CDR3 is TGTGCCAGCAGTTACTCAAAACACCGGAACACCGGGGAGCTGTTTTTT.

In regard to this clonotype: This may stem from a read error, because a much larger clone lies one nucleotide away. The rearrangement uses TRBV11-2 and TRBJ1-2, with D uncertain. V gave up 8 bases and J gave up 2 bases, with 15 bases separating them. The CDR3 spans 14 residues. Germline V CDR1 and CDR2: SGHAT, FQNNGV. In DNA form, the CDR3 reads TGTGCCAGCGGCGGCGGGTGGGGAAACTATGGCTACACCTTC. Amino acid sequence: CASGGGWGNYGYTF.

Only a few counts were recorded for this clonotype. The CDR3 bases are TGCAGTGCTACCCGGGACCGAACGACGAAGTATGAGGAGACCCAGTACTTC. Translating it yields CSATRDRTTKYEETQYF. V usage is TRBV20-1 and J usage is TRBJ2-5; D might be TRBD1 or TRBD2, each matching 5 bases. This CDR3 is 17 amino acids long. Trimming pared 4 bases from V and 5 bases from J, leaving 26 bases between. The germline CDR1 and CDR2 sequences are DFQATT and SNEGSKA (reference sequence).

This clonotype occurred a few times. The genes are TRBV10-2 and TRBJ1-1, with 11 bases identical to TRBD1. The CDR3 runs to 17 residues. From germline, CDR1 is WSHSY and CDR2 SAAADI. The trim removed 6 bases at V and 0 bases at J, leaving 9 bases unmatched. CDR3 residues: CASSNTGTGGMNTEAFF. DNA of the CDR3: TGCGCCAGCAGCAACACCGGGACAGGGGGAATGAACACTGAAGCTTTCTTT.